The next 13 T cell receptor beta chains were all read from a single sample in a study of early T cells in non-severe SARS-CoV-2 infection. TCRdb redid the calling of the 5' RACE reads with MiXCR, one entry per CDR3 protein. Counted here are about 35,000 distinct CDR3 sequences, roughly 4.2% occurring once; the ten biggest clones make up 5.9%. Sequencing was performed on whole blood. The receptors stem from an adult who was a healthcare worker with PCR-confirmed SARS-CoV-2 infection or an uninfected control (not recorded which).

This clonotype appeared many times. V gene TRBV6-2 or TRBV6-3 combines with J gene TRBJ1-5; tentatively, D is TRBD1 (5 bases). Germline V lookup: CDR1 MNHEY, CDR2 SVGEGT. This CDR3 has 17 residues. Trimming pared 2 bases from V and 6 bases from J, leaving 20 bases between. The DNA for the CDR3 is TGTGCCAGCAGTTACCCCGCTGTATCAGGGTCGGGTCAGCCCCAGCATTTT. Translating it yields CASSYPAVSGSGQPQHF.

This clonotype was seen at least ten times. V and J are TRBV7-9 and TRBJ1-4; 7 bases agree with TRBD1. This CDR3 contains 16 residues. Germline assignment: CDR1 SEHNR and CDR2 FQNEAQ (reference sequence). Losses at the gene ends were 3 bases for V and 4 bases for J; bases not matched to a gene: 8. The chain's CDR3 is CASSLISGTVNEKLFF. The CDR3 DNA sequence: TGTGCCAGCAGCTTGATCTCCGGGACAGTTAATGAAAAACTGTTTTTT. The whole variable domain, remainder taken from reference TRBV7-9 and TRBJ1-4, is DTGVSQNPRHKITKRGQNVTFRCDPISEHNRLYWYRQTLGQGPEFLTYFQNEAQLEKSRLLSDRFSAERPKGSFSTLEIQRTEQGDSAMYLCASSLISGTVNEKLFFGSGTQLSVL.

This clonotype has more than one count but fewer than ten. The chain carries TRBV5-4 and TRBJ1-6, with D unresolved. V lost 5 bases to trimming and J lost 7 bases, with 16 bases between them. Germline lookup yields CDR1 SGHNT and CDR2 YYREEE (reference sequence). CDR3 size: 15 residues. The CDR3 sequence is CASRGDGPVNSPLHF. CDR3 DNA: TGTGCCAGCAGAGGAGATGGACCGGTAAATTCACCCCTCCACTTT.

Many counts were recorded for this clonotype. The J gene is TRBJ2-7, the V gene TRBV7-3; D gene ambiguous. Germline assignment: CDR1 SGHTA and CDR2 FQGTGA. This CDR3 spans 13 amino acids. Between the trimmed V and J ends, which lost 5 bases and 3 bases, there was a span of 11 bases. The DNA for the CDR3 is TGTGCCAGCAGCCCCTCGGGCGGCTACGAGCAGTACTTC. Translating gives CASSPSGGYEQYF.

This clonotype was recorded many times. The chain has TRBV5-4 and TRBJ2-1; D is perhaps TRBD2 (5 bases). The CDR3 length is 16 residues. CDR1 is SGHNT and CDR2 is YYREEE in the germline V gene (reference sequence). Trimming removed 4 bases at V and 3 bases at J, with 17 bases between. Here the CDR3 DNA reads TGTGCCAGCAGCACCAAAAGAACCGGACTCTACAATGAGCAGTTCTTC. Its protein product is CASSTKRTGLYNEQFF. Using reference TRBV5-4 and TRBJ2-1 for the parts outside the CDR3, the full variable domain is ETGVTQSPTHLIKTRGQQVTLRCSSQSGHNTVSWYQQALGQGPQFIFQYYREEENGRGNFPPRFSGLQFPNYSSELNVNALELDDSALYLCASSTKRTGLYNEQFFGPGTRLTVL.

The sample holds many counts of this clonotype. The V call is TRBV6-2 or TRBV6-3, the J call TRBJ2-5, with D perhaps TRBD1 (6 bases). The CDR3 extends over 15 amino acids. Deletions cut 2 bases from V and 2 bases from J, with 12 bases between. The V gene's germline CDR1 is MNHEY and CDR2 SVGEGT. CDR3 nucleotide sequence: TGTGCCAGCAGTTACATGGACAGACGACAAGAGACCCAGTACTTC. It yields the protein CASSYMDRRQETQYF.

This clonotype was seen a handful of times. The rearrangement links TRBV20-1 to TRBJ2-2; unclear D gene. The germline V gene encodes CDR1 DFQATT and CDR2 SNEGSKA (reference sequence). The CDR3 covers 12 residues. With 5 bases removed from V and 6 bases from J, the gap between germline ends came to 10 bases. The CDR3 spells CSAGRWAGELFF. The CDR3 region has the DNA TGCAGTGCTGGCCGGTGGGCCGGGGAGCTGTTTTTT.

This clonotype came up many times. This chain links TRBV7-6 with TRBJ2-2; a weak D match, TRBD2 (6 bases). V lost 3 bases, J lost 6 bases, and 11 bases lay in between. Germline CDR1 reads SGHVS; CDR2 reads FNYEAQ. The CDR3 is made up of 14 amino acids. CDR3 residues: CASSFGPGAGELFF. The DNA for the CDR3 is TGTGCCAGCAGCTTTGGCCCGGGGGCCGGGGAGCTGTTTTTT.

This clonotype was seen repeatedly, ten times or more. The V gene is TRBV10-3, the J gene TRBJ2-7; D gene unclear. From germline, CDR1 is ENHRY and CDR2 SYGVKD. The CDR3 sequence is 13 residues long. The V end lost 6 bases, the J end lost 0 bases, and 9 bases lay between the germline ends. The CDR3 coding sequence is TGTGCCATCAGCGGACGGTCCTCCTACGAGCAGTACTTC. Protein: CAISGRSSYEQYF.

This clonotype was found a few times. The CDR3: CASSPRVAGGLTDTQYF. The CDR3 DNA follows: TGTGCCAGCAGCCCCAGGGTAGCGGGGGGACTCACAGATACGCAGTATTTT. V usage is TRBV7-2 and J usage is TRBJ2-3, with TRBD2 matching 10 bases. The CDR3 is 17 residues long. Germline V gene lookup returns CDR1 SGHTA and CDR2 FQGNSA. Trimming took 5 bases from V and 2 from J; bases not matched to a gene: 10.

This clonotype has more than one count but fewer than ten. The chain uses TRBV12-3 or TRBV12-4 and TRBJ1-1, with TRBD1 as a possible D gene (6 bases). V dropped 6 bases and J dropped 1 base, with 15 bases sitting between them. CDR3 length: 15 amino acids. CDR3 DNA: TGTGCCAGCAGCCTGAGGGGGGTGGGGAACACTGAAGCTTTCTTT. Encoded protein: CASSLRGVGNTEAFF.

Many counts were recorded for this clonotype. This chain joins TRBV18 and TRBJ1-2; 7 bases agree with TRBD1. The CDR3 has 16 amino acids. Trimming cost V 0 bases and J 3 bases; bases outside gene matches: 7. CDR1 KGHSH and CDR2 LQKENI come from the germline V gene. CDR3 amino acids: CASSPPGAGGDYGYTF. For the CDR3, the DNA is TGTGCCAGCTCACCACCGGGAGCAGGGGGTGACTATGGCTACACCTTC.

This clonotype has ten or more counts. V usage is TRBV4-2 and J usage is TRBJ2-7, with D possibly being TRBD2 (5 bases). CDR1 and CDR2 from the germline V gene are LGHNA and YNFKEQ. CDR3 size: 16 residues. Trimming removed 2 bases at V and 4 bases at J, with 18 bases between. The CDR3 coding sequence is TGTGCCAGCAGCCAAACCGCCGGGGTAGCAGGTTACGAGCAGTACTTC. Its translation: CASSQTAGVAGYEQYF.